Shown below are 26 T cell receptor beta chains from a single sample sequenced in a study of identical twins. TCRdb used MiXCR to reprocess the 5' RACE reads, holding one entry per CDR3 protein. Of under 800,000 distinct CDR3 sequences listed, 21% were seen once; the top ten hold about 4.5%. These data also featured in a second study, about T cells expressing NK-cell markers.

Input material: PBMCs. These receptors were collected from a woman younger than 35 in good health.

V and J are TRBV7-7 and TRBJ2-3, with D possibly being TRBD1 or TRBD2 (5 bases each). Per the germline V gene, CDR1 is SSHAT and CDR2 is FNYEAQ (reference sequence). The CDR3 has 13 residues. Trimming pared 1 base from V and 6 bases from J, leaving 8 bases between. The CDR3 is CASSLGGWDTQYF. Here the CDR3 DNA reads TGTGCCAGCAGCTTAGGGGGGTGGGATACGCAGTATTTT. The variable domain in full, with the rest retrieved from reference TRBV7-7 and TRBJ2-3, is GAGVSQSPRYKVTKRGQDVTLRCDPISSHATLYWYQQALGQGPEFLTYFNYEAQPDKSGLPSDRFSAERPEGSISTLTIQRTEQRDSAMYRCASSLGGWDTQYFGPGTRLTVL.

This clonotype has a handful of counts. The genes are TRBV20-1 and TRBJ2-1; TRBD2 agrees at 13 bases. V was pared by 5 bases and J by 0 bases, with 7 bases of the junction left unmatched. This CDR3 has 17 residues. CDR1 DFQATT and CDR2 SNEGSKA come from the germline V gene (reference sequence). In DNA form, the CDR3 reads TGCAGTGCTCCGAGGACTAGCGGGAGATACTCCTACAATGAGCAGTTCTTC. Amino acids: CSAPRTSGRYSYNEQFF.

This clonotype has just a few counts. The rearrangement joins TRBV20-1 to TRBJ2-3; the match to TRBD2 covers 11 bases. This CDR3 region has 17 residues. Trimming took 0 bases from V and 4 from J; bases not matched to a gene: 9. The germline CDR1 and CDR2 sequences are DFQATT and SNEGSKA (reference sequence). The DNA of the CDR3 is TGCAGTGCTAGAGATGCCAGAACTAGCGGGAGAGCAGATACGCAGTATTTT. Amino acid sequence: CSARDARTSGRADTQYF.

The V gene is TRBV6-5, the J gene TRBJ2-3, with 7 nucleotides matching TRBD1. V lost 0 bases to trimming and J lost 11 bases; unmatched junction nucleotides: 5. Per germline, CDR1 MNHEY and CDR2 SVGAGI. The CDR3 runs to 13 residues. CDR3 nucleotide sequence: TGTGCCAGCAGTTACTCCACAGGGGTAGGGCAGTATTTT. Amino acids: CASSYSTGVGQYF.

The chain employs TRBV20-1 and TRBJ2-3; D not certain. Looked up from germline, CDR1 is DFQATT and CDR2 is SNEGSKA (reference sequence). V shed 6 bases and J shed 1 base, with 11 bases lying between them. The CDR3 totals 13 residues. Here the CDR3 reads CSAVDAGTDTQYF. The CDR3 DNA reads TGCAGTGCGGTGGATGCTGGCACAGATACGCAGTATTTT.

This chain uses TRBV9 with TRBJ1-4, with D perhaps matching TRBD1 (6 bases). This CDR3 has 15 residues. Germline values: CDR1 SGDLS, CDR2 YYNGEE. Trimming removed 3 bases from V and 7 bases from J, with 16 bases in between. The CDR3, as DNA: TGTGCCAGCAGCGCAGAGACAGGTTCGGGTGAAAAACTGTTTTTT. Translation: CASSAETGSGEKLFF. The full variable domain, its missing parts supplied by reference TRBV9 and TRBJ1-4, is DSGVTQTPKHLITATGQRVTLRCSPRSGDLSVYWYQQSLDQGLQFLIQYYNGEERAKGNILERFSAQQFPDLHSELNLSSLELGDSALYFCASSAETGSGEKLFFGSGTQLSVL.

This clonotype was picked up many times. V usage is TRBV29-1 and J usage is TRBJ2-3; D is tentatively TRBD1 or TRBD2 (6 bases each). This CDR3 comprises 13 residues. The germline CDR1 and CDR2 sequences are SQVTM and ANQGSEA. CDR3 sequence (DNA): TGCAGTTCTCCGGAGGGGGGCACAGATACGCAGTATTTT. It yields the protein CSSPEGGTDTQYF.

This clonotype showed up just a few times. V and J are TRBV7-3 and TRBJ2-3; the D is unclear. The V end lost 2 bases, the J end lost 2 bases, and 11 bases lay between the germline ends. The CDR3 runs 15 residues. Germline V CDR1 and CDR2: SGHTA, FQGTGA. Here the CDR3 DNA reads TGTGCCAGCAGCTTATCACCCACCCACACAGATACGCAGTATTTT. As protein: CASSLSPTHTDTQYF.

As to this clonotype: The junction departs from the called germline gene at one end, perhaps through a read error. The chain carries TRBV9 and TRBJ2-1, with unresolved D. Germline V gene lookup returns CDR1 SGDLS and CDR2 YYNGEE. This CDR3 region has 17 residues. CDR3 loop: CASSAKARWASFNEQFF. In DNA, the CDR3 is TGTGCCAGCAGCGCGAAAGCCCGGTGGGCTTCCTTCAATGAGCAGTTCTTC.

The chain is built from TRBV6-5 and TRBJ2-3, with D tentatively TRBD2 (5 bases). The CDR3 spans 16 residues. Between the trimmed V and J ends, which lost 2 bases and 4 bases, there was a span of 16 bases. From germline, CDR1 is MNHEY and CDR2 SVGAGI. In DNA, the CDR3 is TGTGCCAGCAGTTACCGGCACTCCCCCGGGGCAGATACGCAGTATTTT. Encoded protein: CASSYRHSPGADTQYF.

This clonotype was recorded a few times. The CDR3 protein is CASTPAGGRSGELFF. The CDR3 bases are TGTGCCAGCACCCCGGCAGGGGGTCGTTCCGGGGAGCTGTTTTTT. The chain joins TRBV6-2 or TRBV6-3 to TRBJ2-2, with 7 bases aligning to TRBD1. This CDR3 contains 15 residues. CDR1 and CDR2 from the germline V gene are MNHEY and SVGEGT. With 7 bases clipped from V and 6 bases from J, the junction kept 11 bases outside the gene matches.

This clonotype was counted between two and nine times. The gene calls are TRBV4-3 and TRBJ1-1, with 7 bases identical to TRBD1. The length of the CDR3 is 15 residues. V was clipped by 4 bases and J by 3 bases; unmatched bases: 8. Germline assignment: CDR1 LGHNA and CDR2 YSLEER. The CDR3 DNA follows: TGCGCCAGCAGCCCGAGAGACAGGGTGTACACTGAAGCTTTCTTT. Translated, it gives CASSPRDRVYTEAFF.

The sample holds a few counts of this clonotype. The J gene is TRBJ2-6, the V gene TRBV9; TRBD1 matches at 7 bases. V lost 0 bases and J lost 0; bases outside the gene matches: 9. The CDR3 extends over 19 amino acids. Germline CDR1 and CDR2: SGDLS and YYNGEE. CDR3 nucleotides: TGTGCCAGCAGCGTAGAGGGACAGCAAGTAACCTCTGGGGCCAACGTCCTGACTTTC. As protein: CASSVEGQQVTSGANVLTF.

There are a few counts of this clonotype. The rearrangement links TRBV5-1 to TRBJ2-1; TRBD2 aligns across 11 bases. The junction had 6 bases not matched to a gene; V was cut back by 4 bases and J by 6 bases. This CDR3 spans 15 amino acids. Germline V CDR1 and CDR2: SGHRS, YFSETQ. This CDR3 reads CASSASGGPSNEQFF. In DNA, the CDR3 is TGCGCCAGCAGCGCTAGCGGGGGGCCCTCCAATGAGCAGTTCTTC.

This chain connects TRBV20-1 to TRBJ2-5; TRBD2 matches at 9 bases. The trim removed 6 bases at V and 4 bases at J, leaving 9 bases unmatched. CDR1 is DFQATT, CDR2 SNEGSKA, per germline (reference sequence). The CDR3 extends over 14 amino acids. DNA of the CDR3: TGCAGTGCGGATATAGCGGGAGAAGGAGAGACCCAGTACTTC. It encodes CSADIAGEGETQYF.

The chain combines TRBV12-3 or TRBV12-4 with TRBJ2-1, with 8 nucleotides matching TRBD1. The CDR3 is 14 amino acids. V shed 6 bases, J shed 5 bases, and the junction held 6 bases outside the gene matches. The CDR3 reads CASRARTGNNEQFF. Here the CDR3 DNA reads TGTGCCAGCAGGGCTAGGACAGGGAACAATGAGCAGTTCTTC.

There are a few counts of this clonotype. This chain joins TRBV7-6 and TRBJ2-7, with D possibly matching TRBD2 (6 bases). V dropped 5 bases and J dropped 7 bases, with 15 bases sitting between them. The CDR3 contains 13 residues. Germline lookup yields CDR1 SGHVS and CDR2 FNYEAQ. The DNA for the CDR3 is TGTGCCAGCAGCGCCCGGGGGACGGGGGAGCAGTACTTC. Translating it yields CASSARGTGEQYF.

This clonotype was detected ten times or more. J is TRBJ2-1 and V is TRBV11-3; D call uncertain. Germline assignment: CDR1 SGHNT and CDR2 YENEEA. The CDR3 runs to 15 residues. Deletions cut 0 bases from V and 0 bases from J, with 6 bases between. CDR3 loop: CASSLDAYSYNEQFF. The CDR3 DNA reads as TGTGCCAGCAGCTTAGACGCTTACTCCTACAATGAGCAGTTCTTC.

This clonotype appeared a few times. The chain uses TRBV9 and TRBJ2-3; D tentatively reads TRBD1 or TRBD2 (5 bases each). Deletions cut 1 base from V and 0 bases from J, with 12 bases between. Germline V gives CDR1 SGDLS, CDR2 YYNGEE. CDR3 length equals 16 residues. CDR3 sequence reads: CASSVRLGTSTDTQYF. The CDR3 coding sequence is TGTGCCAGCAGCGTACGCCTCGGGACCAGCACAGATACGCAGTATTTT.

This clonotype was seen only a few times. The chain couples TRBV7-9 to TRBJ2-5, with D perhaps TRBD1 or TRBD2 (5 bases each). This CDR3 is 13 amino acids long. Germline assignment: CDR1 SEHNR and CDR2 FQNEAQ (reference sequence). Trimming took 4 bases from V and 8 from J, leaving 14 bases between them. CDR3 protein: CASSYLVGGTQYF. In DNA, the CDR3 is TGTGCCAGCAGCTATTTAGTTGGGGGAACCCAGTACTTC.

This clonotype was counted a few times. J is TRBJ2-5 and V is TRBV9, with D possibly called TRBD1 or TRBD2 (5 bases each). Germline CDR1 SGDLS, CDR2 YYNGEE. V was shortened by 7 bases and J by 2 bases, with 15 bases between the two germline ends. This CDR3 is built from 14 residues. This CDR3 is CASSHGGTQETQYF. The CDR3 DNA is TGTGCCAGCTCTCATGGGGGTACTCAAGAGACCCAGTACTTC.

This clonotype occurred many times. The chain is built from TRBV7-2 and TRBJ2-1; TRBD1 matches 7 bases. The junction had 5 bases not matched to a gene; V was cut back by 5 bases and J by 1 base. CDR1 and CDR2 (germline): SGHTA, FQGNSA. The CDR3 length is 15 residues. The DNA for the CDR3 is TGTGCCAGCAGCCCGACAGGGTTTTCCTACAATGAGCAGTTCTTC. Its translation is CASSPTGFSYNEQFF.

This clonotype appeared a few times. This chain uses TRBV20-1 with TRBJ2-1; either TRBD1 or TRBD2 may fit D (5 bases each). The CDR3 contains 17 residues. Per the germline V gene, CDR1 is DFQATT and CDR2 is SNEGSKA (reference sequence). V lost 5 bases, J lost 2 bases, and 22 bases lay in between. The CDR3 nucleotides are TGCAGTGCTCAGCCCCCGACCGCGAGGGGAGCCTACAATGAGCAGTTCTTC. Protein: CSAQPPTARGAYNEQFF.

This clonotype was seen more than once but under ten times. This rearrangement joins TRBV18 to TRBJ2-1; 8 bases match TRBD2. Unmatched junction bases numbered 5, after V lost 6 bases and J lost 4 bases. This CDR3 spans 14 amino acids. In germline, CDR1 is KGHSH, CDR2 LQKENI. CDR3 nucleotide sequence: TGTGCCAGCTCTCGGCGGGGGGATTACAATGAGCAGTTCTTC. Protein: CASSRRGDYNEQFF. Variable domain in full (rest from reference TRBV18 and TRBJ2-1): NAGVMQNPRHLVRRRGQEARLRCSPMKGHSHVYWYRQLPEEGLKFMVYLQKENIIDESGMPKERFSAEFPKEGPSILRIQQVVRGDSAAYFCASSRRGDYNEQFFGPGTRLTVL.

This clonotype was seen only a few times. The gene calls are TRBV29-1 and TRBJ2-1, with D possibly TRBD2 on 6 matching bases. The CDR3 consists of 12 residues. Between the trimmed V and J ends, which lost 7 bases and 4 bases, there was a span of 11 bases. The germline V gene encodes CDR1 SQVTM and CDR2 ANQGSEA. CDR3 bases: TGCAGCGGGCCGGGACTTTACAATGAGCAGTTCTTC. It specifies CSGPGLYNEQFF.

This sequence joins TRBV12-3 or TRBV12-4 and TRBJ1-2; D remains unclear. The V and J ends lost 6 bases and 5 bases respectively, with 19 bases between them. CDR3 length: 15 amino acids. In DNA, the CDR3 is TGTGCCAGCAGCCTATCATTTCCCCCGGGATATGGCTACACCTTC. As protein: CASSLSFPPGYGYTF.